The rows below give T cell receptor beta chains drawn from one sample of a study of T cell responses to AZD1222 COVID-19 vaccine. TCRdb's table, derived via immunoSEQ multiplex PCR, lists solely in-frame clones and lacks some. Counted here are 45,000 to 60,000 clones, about 90% occurring once; the ten biggest clones make up roughly 2.1%. The material sequenced was peripheral blood, taken on day 0 of AZD1222 vaccination. These receptors were collected from an adult in good health. The CDR3 runs from the conserved cysteine through the conserved F or W. A D gene is named only where the DNA matches it firmly. Only some rows state a clone size, as once, few, many or a class for expanded clones.

d_gene	v_gene	j_gene	abundance	CDR3aa	CDR3nt
NA	TRBV4-2	TRBJ1-4	NA	CASPTGAATNEKLFF	TGTGCCAGCCCCACGGGGGCCGCAACTAATGAAAAACTGTTTTTT
TRBD2	TRBV6-2/TRBV6-3	TRBJ2-1	NA	CASSRHPVGTSGRAFGEQFF	TGTGCCAGCAGTCGCCACCCCGTTGGGACTAGCGGGAGGGCCTTTGGTGAGCAGTTCTTC
NA	TRBV3-1/TRBV3-2	TRBJ2-3	NA	CASSPDKAGLSGTQYF	TGTGCCAGCAGCCCGGATAAAGCGGGCCTCAGTGGTACGCAGTATTTT
TRBD1	TRBV7-9	TRBJ1-3	NA	CASSQDRDAGNTIYF	TGTGCCAGCAGCCAGGACAGGGATGCAGGAAACACCATATATTTT
TRBD1	TRBV2	TRBJ2-5	NA	CASSTAGGSVETQYF	TGTGCCAGCAGCACAGCAGGGGGTTCGGTAGAGACCCAGTACTTC
NA	TRBV21-1	TRBJ1-6	few	CASSLPPAGRESPLHF	TGTGCCAGCAGCCTCCCTCCCGCAGGGAGGGAGTCACCCCTCCACTTT
TRBD1	TRBV27	TRBJ2-3	NA	CASSLTGAKDTQYF	TGTGCCAGCAGCCTGACAGGGGCTAAAGATACGCAGTATTTT
TRBD1	TRBV2	TRBJ1-4	NA	CASMMDRGTNEKLFF	TGTGCCAGCATGATGGACAGGGGTACTAATGAAAAACTGTTTTTT
NA	TRBV5-4	TRBJ1-2	NA	CASSLSATGLQTGHGYTF	TGTGCCAGCAGCTTGTCTGCTACAGGGTTACAGACCGGCCATGGCTACACCTTC
NA	TRBV28	TRBJ1-5	NA	CASRDGGYSNQPQHF	TGTGCCAGCAGGGACGGGGGATATAGCAATCAGCCCCAGCATTTT
NA	TRBV6-5	TRBJ1-6	NA	CASRKTGNYNSPLHF	TGTGCCAGCAGAAAGACGGGGAACTATAATTCACCCCTCCACTTT
NA	TRBV19	TRBJ2-7	NA	CASSISLSGAYEQYF	TGTGCCAGTAGTATTTCTTTATCCGGGGCCTACGAGCAGTACTTC
NA	TRBV5-1	TRBJ1-1	few	CATRAGGLNTEAFF	TGCGCCACCAGGGCTGGAGGTTTGAACACTGAAGCTTTCTTT
NA	TRBV11-2	TRBJ2-2	once	CASSLGRGAGELFF	TGTGCCAGCAGCTTAGGTCGGGGCGCCGGGGAGCTGTTTTTT
TRBD2	TRBV28	TRBJ2-1	once	CASPPTGLAGGSSYNEQFF	TGTGCCAGCCCCCCGACGGGACTAGCGGGAGGTAGCTCCTACAATGAGCAGTTCTTC
TRBD1	TRBV7-3	TRBJ1-2	NA	CASSLTGGIGYTF	TGTGCCAGCAGTCTCACAGGGGGCATTGGCTACACCTTC
NA	TRBV3-1/TRBV3-2	TRBJ1-4	NA	CASSQGGVEKLFF	TGTGCCAGCAGCCAAGGGGGGGTTGAAAAACTGTTTTTT
TRBD1	TRBV27	TRBJ1-5	once	CASSFKVPGQGVDQPQHF	TGTGCCAGCAGTTTCAAGGTTCCCGGACAGGGGGTTGACCAGCCCCAGCATTTT
TRBD1	TRBV19	TRBJ1-5	NA	CASSIDYRGLDQPQHF	TGTGCCAGTAGTATAGATTACAGGGGGCTCGATCAGCCCCAGCATTTT
NA	TRBV10-3	TRBJ1-2	NA	CAISDILGTAHGYTF	TGTGCCATCAGTGACATACTGGGCACAGCACACGGCTACACCTTC
TRBD2	TRBV2	TRBJ2-1	NA	CASSERRLAGRNEQFF	TGTGCCAGCAGTGAACGTCGACTAGCGGGACGCAATGAGCAGTTCTTC
NA	TRBV5-1	TRBJ2-1	NA	CASSLITGSEQFF	TGCGCCAGCAGCCTAATAACAGGGAGTGAGCAGTTCTTC
NA	TRBV27	TRBJ2-1	NA	CASSSQGSNEQFF	TGTGCCAGCAGTTCCCAGGGTTCCAATGAGCAGTTCTTC
NA	TRBV19	TRBJ2-1	NA	CATREYNEQFF	TGTGCCACTAGGGAATACAATGAGCAGTTCTTC
NA	TRBV9	TRBJ2-1	NA	CASSASGTPADEQFF	TGTGCCAGCAGCGCCTCCGGGACTCCTGCCGATGAGCAGTTCTTC
NA	TRBV30	TRBJ2-1	NA	CAWTGRGYYNEQFF	TGTGCCTGGACTGGGAGGGGGTATTACAATGAGCAGTTCTTC
NA	TRBV2	TRBJ1-1	few	CASKRESVETEAFF	TGTGCCAGCAAGAGGGAGTCGGTTGAAACTGAAGCTTTCTTT
NA	TRBV28	TRBJ1-2	NA	CASSGSWDGYTF	TGTGCCAGCAGTGGGAGTTGGGATGGCTACACCTTC
TRBD1	TRBV7-9	TRBJ1-2	NA	CASSLLGQGGLYGYTF	TGTGCCAGCAGCTTATTAGGGCAGGGGGGCCTCTATGGCTACACCTTC
NA	TRBV30	TRBJ1-2	NA	CASATTGTPNYGYTF	TGTGCGTCGGCCACTACCGGGACACCTAACTATGGCTACACCTTC
NA	TRBV25-1	TRBJ2-7	NA	CASSLHGYEQYF	TGTGCCAGCAGTCTCCACGGGTACGAGCAGTACTTC
NA	TRBV10-3	TRBJ2-7	once	CAISESPGYEQYF	TGTGCCATCAGTGAGTCGCCCGGGTACGAGCAGTACTTC
TRBD2	TRBV7-2	TRBJ2-2	NA	CASSLATGGGAGELFF	TGTGCCAGCAGCTTAGCCACCGGGGGGGGAGCCGGGGAGCTGTTTTTT
NA	TRBV4-2	TRBJ2-3	NA	CASSQVQGMGDTQYF	TGTGCCAGCAGCCAAGTCCAGGGGATGGGAGATACGCAGTATTTT
TRBD2	TRBV18	TRBJ2-7	NA	CASSPRLGLGFNEQYF	TGTGCCAGCTCACCACGGTTGGGACTAGGGTTTAACGAGCAGTACTTC
NA	TRBV6-6	TRBJ1-1	NA	CASSYGGNTEAFF	TGTGCCAGCAGTTATGGGGGGAACACTGAAGCTTTCTTT
NA	TRBV28	TRBJ2-7	once	CASRNPGTSYEQYF	TGTGCCAGCCGAAACCCCGGGACTTCCTACGAGCAGTACTTC
NA	TRBV6-6	TRBJ2-7	NA	CASSRPPGASSYEQYF	TGTGCCAGCAGCCGCCCGCCAGGGGCCAGCTCCTACGAGCAGTACTTC
NA	TRBV19	TRBJ1-5	NA	CASSIRQARNQPQHF	TGTGCCAGTAGTATCAGACAGGCTCGCAATCAGCCCCAGCATTTT
TRBD1	TRBV5-1	TRBJ1-2	NA	CASSLVAGGLDGYTF	TGCGCCAGCAGCTTGGTCGCAGGGGGTTTAGATGGCTACACCTTC
NA	TRBV2	TRBJ1-1	NA	CASPRQSMNTEAFF	TGTGCCAGCCCAAGACAGAGCATGAACACTGAAGCTTTCTTT
NA	TRBV28	TRBJ2-1	NA	CASSKTDEQFF	TGTGCCAGCAGTAAGACAGATGAGCAGTTCTTC
TRBD2	TRBV7-9	TRBJ2-3	NA	CASSPRGGTTDTQYF	TGTGCCAGCAGCCCCCGGGGGGGGACCACAGATACGCAGTATTTT
NA	TRBV19	TRBJ2-6	once	CASNHPFRVAGANVLTF	TGTGCCAGTAACCATCCATTCAGGGTAGCTGGGGCCAACGTCCTGACTTTC
NA	TRBV28	TRBJ1-4	few	CASSGGNEKLFF	TGTGCCAGCAGTGGGGGGAATGAAAAACTGTTTTTT
NA	TRBV11-1	TRBJ2-1	NA	CASSPSYRAEIGFF	TGTGCCAGCAGCCCTTCCTACAGGGCGGAGATAGGGTTCTTC
NA	TRBV2	TRBJ1-5	NA	CASSEALEGVGQPQHF	TGTGCCAGCAGTGAAGCGCTGGAGGGGGTAGGGCAGCCCCAGCATTTT
NA	TRBV18	TRBJ2-7	NA	CASSPPSVPYEQYF	TGTGCCAGCTCACCACCGAGTGTTCCCTACGAGCAGTACTTC